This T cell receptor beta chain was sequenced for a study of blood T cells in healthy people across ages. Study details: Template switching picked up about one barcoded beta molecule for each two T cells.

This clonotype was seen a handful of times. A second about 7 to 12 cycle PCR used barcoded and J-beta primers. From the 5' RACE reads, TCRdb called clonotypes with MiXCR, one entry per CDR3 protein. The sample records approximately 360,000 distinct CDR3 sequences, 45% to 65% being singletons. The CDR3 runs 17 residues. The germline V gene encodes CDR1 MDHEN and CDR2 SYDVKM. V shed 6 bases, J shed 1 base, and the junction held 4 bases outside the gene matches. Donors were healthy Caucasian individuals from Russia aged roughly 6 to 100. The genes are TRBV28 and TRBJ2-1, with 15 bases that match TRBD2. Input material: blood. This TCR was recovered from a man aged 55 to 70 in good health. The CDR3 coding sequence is TGTGCCAGCAGCCGAGGGACTAGCGGGAGGTCCTACAATGAGCAGTTCTTC. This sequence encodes CASSRGTSGRSYNEQFF.